The T cell receptor (beta chain) described here comes from a study of cytomegalovirus exposure and HLA in healthy donors. About the study: From HLA-typed donors, an early data release held approximately 85 million unique TCRs.

Study-level points and caveats: Most TCR sequences were uncommon, yet certain public TCRs appeared in many donors.

Germline CDR1 MNHNS, CDR2 SASEGT. The CDR3 loop spans 15 amino acids. With 6 bases clipped from V and 7 bases from J, the junction kept 11 bases outside the gene matches. Researchers ran the PCR with 60 Vbeta and 13 Jbeta primers. Sequencing was performed with immunoSEQ multiplex PCR; in TCRdb, only in-frame clones are kept and a portion is missing. The sample has 200,000 to 250,000 clones, around four fifths seen once. Concerning this clone itself: Its antigen is unknown.

This chain uses TRBV6-1 with TRBJ1-4; 7 nucleotides align to TRBD1. The sequence was collected from a boy younger than 18 in good health and CMV-seronegative. The material sequenced was PBMCs. CDR3 sequence (DNA): TGTGCCAGCAGCCCGGGACAGCTCATCGGTGAAAAACTGTTTTTT. Translation: CASSPGQLIGEKLFF.